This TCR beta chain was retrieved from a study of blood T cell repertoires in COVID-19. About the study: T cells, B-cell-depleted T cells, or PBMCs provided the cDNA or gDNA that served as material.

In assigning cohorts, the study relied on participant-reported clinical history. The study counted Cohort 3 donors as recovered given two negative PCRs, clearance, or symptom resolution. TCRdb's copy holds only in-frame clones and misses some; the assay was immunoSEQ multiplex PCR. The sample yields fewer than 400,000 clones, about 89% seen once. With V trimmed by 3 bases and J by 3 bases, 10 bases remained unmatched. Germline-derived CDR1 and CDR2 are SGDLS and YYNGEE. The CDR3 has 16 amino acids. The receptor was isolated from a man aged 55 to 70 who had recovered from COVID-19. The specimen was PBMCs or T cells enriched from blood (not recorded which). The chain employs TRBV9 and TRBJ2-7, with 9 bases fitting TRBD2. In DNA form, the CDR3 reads TGTGCCAGCAGCGCCCCCGAGAGTAGCGGGAGCTACGAGCAGTACTTC. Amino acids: CASSAPESSGSYEQYF.